These 15 T cell receptor beta chains share one sample of origin, sequenced in a study of identical twins. Each CDR3 protein is one row after TCRdb ran MiXCR on the 5' RACE reads. Of roughly 690,000 distinct CDR3 sequences listed, over 20% are singletons. The data were also submitted as part of a second study, on T cells expressing NK-cell markers.

Sequencing was performed on PBMCs. The receptors were sampled from a woman between 18 and 29 years old in good health.

CDR3 protein: CASSQLIQETQYF. In DNA form, the CDR3 reads TGCGCCAGCAGCCAATTAATCCAAGAGACCCAGTACTTC. The rearrangement uses TRBV4-1 and TRBJ2-5; D remains ambiguous. Trimming cost V 2 bases and J 1 base, with 5 bases left between them. In germline, CDR1 is MGHRA, CDR2 YSYEKL. There are 13 residues in the CDR3.

The chain carries TRBV6-5 and TRBJ2-7; D gene uncertain. Trimming left V 6 bases short and J 3 bases short, with 21 bases between. Per germline, CDR1 MNHEY and CDR2 SVGAGI. This CDR3 contains 16 residues. This chain's CDR3 is CASSYRTPRLYYEQYF. The CDR3 DNA is TGTGCCAGCAGCTACCGGACCCCTCGTCTCTACTACGAGCAGTACTTC.

This clonotype was observed a handful of times. The genes are TRBV12-3 or TRBV12-4 and TRBJ1-1; D unresolved. V was clipped by 1 base and J by 5 bases, with 5 bases between them. This CDR3 has 12 residues. CDR3 in amino acids: CASSLVRTEAFF. The CDR3, as DNA: TGTGCCAGCAGTTTAGTACGGACTGAAGCTTTCTTT.

CDR3 bases: TGTGCCAGCAGTTACATACTAGCGGGATTCGCCGGGGAGCTGTTTTTT. This sequence encodes CASSYILAGFAGELFF. The chain recombines TRBV6-5 with TRBJ2-2, with TRBD2 identical over 10 bases. Unmatched junction bases numbered 6, after V lost 2 bases and J lost 6 bases. CDR1 is MNHEY, CDR2 SVGAGI, per germline. The CDR3 sequence is 16 residues long.

This clonotype was found many times. The chain joins TRBV12-3 or TRBV12-4 to TRBJ1-1; 7 bases are shared with TRBD1. Trimming cost V 6 bases and J 2 bases; bases outside gene matches: 6. This CDR3 comprises 14 residues. The CDR3 reads CASRAGTDNTEAFF. Written as DNA, the CDR3 is TGTGCCAGCAGGGCCGGGACAGACAACACTGAAGCTTTCTTT.

This clonotype was detected ten times or more. V usage is TRBV10-3 and J usage is TRBJ2-3; D possibly corresponds to TRBD2 (5 bases). V shed 5 bases and J shed 2 bases, with 14 bases lying between them. The germline V gene encodes CDR1 ENHRY and CDR2 SYGVKD. CDR3 length: 15 residues. CDR3 region: CAISPQSGLTDTQYF. CDR3 DNA: TGTGCCATCAGTCCCCAGAGCGGACTCACAGATACGCAGTATTTT.

The chain employs TRBV7-9 and TRBJ1-1; possible D gene TRBD1, 5 bases. This CDR3 has 16 amino acids. Germline lookup yields CDR1 SEHNR and CDR2 FQNEAQ (reference sequence). V shed 2 bases and J shed 1 base, with 14 bases lying between them. The CDR3 coding sequence is TGTGCCAGCAGCTTATCATCGGGGCTGCCGAACACTGAAGCTTTCTTT. It specifies CASSLSSGLPNTEAFF.

The chain carries TRBV11-2 and TRBJ2-1; D is unclear. Germline CDR1 SGHAT, CDR2 FQNNGV. The ends were cut back, 2 bases at V and 7 bases at J, with 6 bases in the middle. This CDR3 spans 12 amino acids. CDR3 residues: CASSLKKNEQFF. In DNA, the CDR3 is TGTGCCAGCAGCTTAAAGAAGAATGAGCAGTTCTTC.

The rearrangement links TRBV6-2 or TRBV6-3 to TRBJ2-7; no definite D call. The ends were cut back, 2 bases at V and 5 bases at J, with 13 bases in the middle. The CDR3 is 14 amino acids. CDR1 is MNHEY and CDR2 is SVGEGT in the germline V gene. CDR3: CASSYDAVRDEQYF. The CDR3 nucleotides are TGTGCCAGCAGTTACGATGCCGTCCGGGACGAGCAGTACTTC.

The J gene is TRBJ2-3, the V gene TRBV20-1; D is unclear. Trimming left V 5 bases short and J 0 bases short, with 15 bases between. Per the germline V gene, CDR1 is DFQATT and CDR2 is SNEGSKA (reference sequence). The CDR3 length is 15 residues. Written as DNA, the CDR3 is TGCAGTGCTCCAAATCGCCTTACTAGCACAGATACGCAGTATTTT. Residues: CSAPNRLTSTDTQYF.

This clonotype was detected only a few times. This chain uses TRBV11-2 with TRBJ2-3; 9 nucleotides align to TRBD2. This CDR3 has 20 residues. CDR1 is SGHAT and CDR2 is FQNNGV in the germline V gene. With 2 bases clipped from V and 3 bases from J, the junction kept 18 bases outside the gene matches. The CDR3 bases are TGTGCCAGCAGCTTAAGGGGTAGTTGGCGGGAGGGTGCACGAACAGATACGCAGTATTTT. Translated: CASSLRGSWREGARTDTQYF.

This clonotype has only one observation. The chain recombines TRBV5-6 with TRBJ2-7, with a tentative D call TRBD1 (6 bases). The CDR3 sequence is 14 residues long. V was trimmed by 0 bases and J by 5 bases, leaving 12 bases between them. Germline lookup yields CDR1 SGHDT and CDR2 YYEEEE. The CDR3 region is CASSLGRGTHEQYF. CDR3 DNA: TGTGCCAGCAGCTTGGGCAGGGGCACCCACGAGCAGTACTTC.

This chain links TRBV6-7 with TRBJ2-7; TRBD2 agrees at 7 bases. TRBV6-7 is placed among ORFs of uncertain function. The junction had 18 bases not matched to a gene; V was cut back by 2 bases and J by 5 bases. The CDR3 loop spans 18 amino acids. CDR3 sequence reads: CASSYRDCGSRAANEQYF. CDR3 bases: TGTGCCAGCAGTTACCGGGACTGCGGGAGTCGAGCCGCAAACGAGCAGTACTTC.

The V and J genes are TRBV12-3 or TRBV12-4 and TRBJ1-2; unclear D gene. Trimming stripped 7 bases from V and 4 bases from J, with 16 bases between. The CDR3 runs 14 residues. The CDR3 nucleotides read TGTGCCAGCAAAGATCCGGGGATCCCCTATGGCTACACCTTC. It specifies CASKDPGIPYGYTF.

Ten or more counts support this clonotype. This chain connects TRBV12-3 or TRBV12-4 to TRBJ1-2; D is unclear. The V and J ends lost 3 bases and 2 bases respectively, with 4 bases between them. The CDR3 contains 12 residues. The CDR3 DNA reads as TGTGCCAGCAGTTTCCGGAACTATGGCTACACCTTC. Amino acids: CASSFRNYGYTF.